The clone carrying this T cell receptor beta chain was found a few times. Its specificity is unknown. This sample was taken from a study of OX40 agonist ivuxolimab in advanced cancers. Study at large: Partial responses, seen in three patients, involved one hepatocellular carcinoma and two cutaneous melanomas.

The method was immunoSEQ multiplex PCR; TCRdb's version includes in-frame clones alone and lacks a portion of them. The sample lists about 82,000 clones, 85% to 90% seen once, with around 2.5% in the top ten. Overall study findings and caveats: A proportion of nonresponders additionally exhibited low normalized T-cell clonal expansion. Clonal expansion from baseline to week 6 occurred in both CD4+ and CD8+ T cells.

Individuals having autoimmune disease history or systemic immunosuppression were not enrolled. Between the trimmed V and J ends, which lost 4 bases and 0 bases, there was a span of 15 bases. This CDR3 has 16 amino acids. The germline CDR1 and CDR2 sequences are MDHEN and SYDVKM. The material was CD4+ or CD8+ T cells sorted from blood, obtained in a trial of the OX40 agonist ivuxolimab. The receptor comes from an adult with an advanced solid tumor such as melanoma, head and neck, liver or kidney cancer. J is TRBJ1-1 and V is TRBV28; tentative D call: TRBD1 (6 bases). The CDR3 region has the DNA TGTGCCAGCAGTTCTAGAGGGGGGATTTTGAACACTGAAGCTTTCTTT. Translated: CASSSRGGILNTEAFF.